What follows describes a single TCR beta chain. What antigen it recognizes has not been identified. The data stem from a study of cytomegalovirus exposure and HLA in healthy donors (dated by TCRdb to the late 2010s). A note on the overall study: An earlier analysis of several hundred of the donors reported about 250 Gb of sequence data and 117 million unique TCR beta sequences from 150 million to 200 million T cells. About 280 gigabases of sequencing data and around 80 million unique TCR sequences made up an early release that covered nearly 650 HLA-typed donors. Of the roughly 410 genotyped donors, approximately 81% were placed in the genetic ancestry cluster associated with self-reported Caucasian donors. The study aimed to test whether cataloging public T cell receptors could reveal signatures of past pathogen exposure. The study profiled the T cell repertoires of fewer than 850 subjects by immunosequencing and related them to cytomegalovirus serostatus. Besides the first cohort of roughly 700 subjects, a separate validation cohort made up of 120 different subjects was used. The study combined high-throughput TCR immunosequencing, statistical association of individual TCRs with disease status, and machine learning to predict cytomegalovirus infection status. To study patterns of TCR occurrence, a later analysis re-analyzed previously published TCR beta repertoires from around 660 donors and added high-resolution HLA genotyping. Rather than using new phenotypic data, the later analysis identified candidate immune exposures from TCR beta sequences and from how often those sequences occurred across donors. An earlier analysis of 500 to 750 of the donors applied high-throughput TCR beta sequencing to assess whether each TCR beta V gene segment acted as functional or pseudogenic. Donor age, sex, ethnicity and CMV serostatus were collected together with the repertoire data. A later genetic analysis used genome-wide SNP genotypes for about 60% of the 666 donors, treating that subset as a discovery cohort. Every repertoire in the discovery cohort had been generated on one and the same sequencing platform. Both class I and class II loci were covered by HLA typing, at four-digit resolution. The number of typed donors differed by locus: about 620-630 for A, B, C, DRB1 and DQB1; 522 for DQA1; fewer than 610 for DPA1; and around 490 for DPB1. Roughly five DR-DQ haplotypes were treated as single units for association and clustering because of strong linkage in the cohort. Across 398 genotyped donors of the cohort, an average of approximately 240,000 unique TCR beta nucleotide sequences per donor were sequenced, and roughly a sixth of those sequences were non-productive.

Study-wide findings and limitations: An association between a missense DCLRE1C variant and V-gene and J-gene trimming of TCR beta chains was found in a later genetic analysis and replicated in an independent cohort. In vitro tests confirmed that three of the cytomegalovirus-associated TCR beta chains recognize cytomegalovirus antigens. A group of highly shared sequence variants was considered likely to be a technical artifact of the sequencing pipeline. Correlated functional status among segregating V segments might reflect linkage disequilibrium, but an unknown experimental factor could not be ruled out. It was suggested by the authors that the approach could potentially be generalized to other disease states and immunological phenotypes. Sequencing depth was assumed to be roughly uniform across donors in the presence/absence analyses, though that assumption may not hold. A later analysis found that TCR association rates varied across HLA loci, with DRB1 alleles showing the most associated TCRs and HLA-C alleles the fewest. The classifier was reported to diagnose cytomegalovirus status with high specificity and sensitivity in both the original and validation cohorts. A further reported finding was that TCR beta sequences accurately predicted the HLA-A and HLA-B alleles for most subjects in the first cohort. Several of the top co-occurrence clusters appeared to be linked to parvovirus B19, influenza, CMV and Epstein-Barr virus, according to a later analysis. In a later genetic analysis, fewer N-insertions in productive TCRs were reported among donors in an Asian-associated ancestry cluster than the roughly 700-donor mean. According to a later analysis, most CMV-associated TCR beta chains appeared to be HLA-restricted, and the HLA associations seemed to be driven largely by CMV exposure. Strong co-occurrence of HLA alleles, especially DR and DQ, made assigning TCR associations to individual alleles difficult. Because HLA typing was unavailable for some donors at each locus, only the typed subset was used in association tests. In a later analysis, HLA-associated TCR beta chains were found to be more clonally expanded and to have lower generation probabilities than equally common non-associated chains. In an earlier analysis of around 600 of the donors, most TCR beta V segments appeared in productive rearrangements about 87% or about 30% of the time, broadly matching IMGT annotations. Roughly 15 rarely observed V segments, including chromosome 9 orphons, were excluded from the earlier analysis of almost 600 of the donors because counts were too low. At a false discovery rate of 0.05, a later analysis linked some 17,000 TCR beta sequences to specific HLA alleles. The cohort was sequenced for TCR beta chains only, and without alpha or paired-chain data the features that could be detected were limited. For the cohort, immune exposure information was limited to CMV serostatus. In the study, some 180 TCR beta chains were listed as associated with cytomegalovirus. Most TCR sequences were observed very rarely across donors, whereas some public TCRs were present in many individuals.

Library method: the immunoSEQ multiplex PCR assay. The multiplex PCR relied on a mix of 60 forward primers for TCR Vbeta segments and 13 reverse primers for TCR Jbeta segments. Amplification of the CDR3 region of rearranged TCR beta genes was performed with a multiplex PCR assay on genomic DNA. The Illumina HiSeq System was used to sequence the amplified TCR beta libraries as 87-base-pair reads. Per the source publication's procedure: A later analysis tallied 75 million to 85 million unique TCR beta chains across the 600 to 700 repertoires, and some 12 million of those chains were shared by two or more donors. A nearest-neighbor algorithm error-corrected the raw reads and collapsed the reads into unique sequences, merging closely related sequences to remove PCR and sequencing errors. Alignment of CDR3 sequences to IMGT reference sequences was used to assign V, D and J gene segments. For a sequence to be retained, a match of at least six nucleotides to both a V gene segment and a J gene segment was required. Rearrangements were called productive when the CDR3 lacked stop codons and stayed in frame with V and J; all others were non-productive. Following IMGT convention, CDR3 was defined as the stretch from the second conserved V-encoded cysteine up to the conserved J-encoded phenylalanine. The earlier analysis of a few hundred of the donors excluded any sequence lacking an unambiguous match to a single V gene segment. In an earlier analysis of approximately 610 of the donors, V segments were called functional above 56.7% productive rearrangements and were called segregating when the between-donor standard deviation exceeded 5%. A statistical classification framework was built for diagnosing cytomegalovirus status from the catalog of TCR beta chain sequences. V and J gene assignment, in a later analysis, came from comparing TCR nucleotide sequences with IMGT/GENE-DB human TR gene sequences. The TCRdist pipeline was used in a later analysis to assign CDR3 sequences and most-parsimonious VDJ recombination scenarios. In a later analysis, every TCR beta chain was defined by the combination of its CDR3 amino acid sequence and its V-gene family, and reads without a unique V-gene family were dropped. In a later analysis, approximately 640 highly shared, low-generation-probability nucleotide sequences were removed to address suspected cross-contamination and a sequencing artifact. For each public chain, a later analysis derived a clonal expansion index from normalized ranks of inferred template counts within each repertoire. In a later analysis, generation probabilities were computed with a VDJ recombination model fitted to out-of-frame rearrangements, and the resulting probabilities were checked against IGoR. Hypergeometric tests were used in a later analysis to score TCR-TCR, TCR-HLA and TCR-CMV co-occurrence, with a repertoire-size bias correction applied to the TCR pairs. In a later analysis, false discovery rates were estimated by permuting HLA or CMV assignments 20 times. In a later analysis, co-occurring TCRs were grouped with DBSCAN, and TCRdist sequence similarity was added when clustering was performed within HLA-allele-positive subsets. Repertoires with fewer than 30,000 or more than 120,000 public chains, plus five repertoires with anomalous nucleotide sharing, were excluded from co-occurrence clustering. The immuneACCESS repertoire file appears here via TCRdb, limited to in-frame rearrangements. These files lack a portion of the clones; in checked studies, under half of the deficit traces to unresolved V genes, and the cause of the others is not known. The DNA was the basis for D and trimming; V, J and clone size are from that table. The data table for this sample lists roughly 190,000 clones. The ten largest clones add up to approximately 6.5% of the sample.

In total, roughly 670 healthy bone marrow donors made up the cohort. Cohort members were all nominally healthy when sampled, although unrecorded immune exposures were likely present. The donor tested CMV seronegative and was one of the 352 seronegative cohort members. A peripheral blood sample was collected from each donor, and TCR beta sequencing was performed on peripheral blood mononuclear cells. The Qiagen DNeasy Blood Extraction Kit was used to extract genomic DNA from the blood cell samples. The sample consisted of PBMCs. The sequence came from a man aged 25-45 years in good health and CMV-seronegative.

The CDR3 is CASSLGPTRTSATEAFF. The DNA is TGTGCCAGCAGCCTAGGACCTACTCGGACATCCGCGACTGAAGCTTTCTTT. The chain employs TRBV5-5 and TRBJ1-1; tentative D gene TRBD1, with 5 bases matching. Cut back by 4 bases and 5 bases, the V and J ends lie 24 bases apart. The germline V gene (reference sequence) yields SGHKS for CDR1 and YYEKEE for CDR2. The CDR3 starts with the cysteine, ends with the phenylalanine, and has 17 residues. Only CDR3 DNA is held: 51 bases, read in frame from base 1. Joined to the reference TRBV5-5 and TRBJ1-1 proteins, this CDR3 gives the full variable domain: DAGVTQSPTHLIKTRGQQVTLRCSPISGHKSVSWYQQVLGQGPQFIFQYYEKEERGRGNFPDRFSARQFPNYSSELNVNALLLGDSALYLCASSLGPTRTSATEAFFGQGTRLTVV.